The 5 T cell receptor gamma chains listed next were all sequenced from one sample in a study of gamma-delta T cells after stem cell transplantation. With CATT, TCRdb re-called clones from the RT-PCR reads. The repertoire holds 450 or so gamma-chain clones, with around 62% as singletons. Sequenced: gamma-delta T cells. The source of these receptors is a human donor. It is not recorded whose cells these are; they may come from a transplant donor.

This sequence joins TRGV9 and TRGJP. Matching the DNA to germline supplied the J gene, which TCRdb does not give. J lost 7 bases, V lost 0 bases, and 6 bases had no gene match. CDR1 is GITISATS, CDR2 ISYDGTV, per germline (reference sequence). The CDR3 runs 17 residues. DNA of the CDR3: TGTGCCTTGTGGGAGGTGCGTAAGGAGTTGGGCAAAAAAATCAAGGTATTT. Protein: CALWEVRKELGKKIKVF.

The chain carries TRGV9 and TRGJ1 or TRGJ2. Matching the DNA to germline supplied the J gene, which TCRdb does not give. CDR3 length: 14 amino acids. V gave up 4 bases and J gave up 5 bases; unmatched junction bases: 11. The V gene's germline CDR1 is GITISATS and CDR2 ISYDGTV (reference sequence). This CDR3 is CALWDLSMDYKKLF. The CDR3, as DNA: TGTGCCTTGTGGGACCTCAGCATGGATTATAAGAAACTCTTT.

The CDR3 reads CALWEVLPQELGKKIKVF. CDR3 DNA: TGTGCCTTGTGGGAGGTGCTTCCCCAAGAGTTGGGCAAAAAAATCAAGGTATTT. The chain has TRGV9 and TRGJP. The J gene comes from matching the DNA to germline here; TCRdb lacks it. The CDR3 extends over 18 amino acids. Trimming at V came to 0 bases and at J to 4 bases, leaving 6 bases not matched to a gene. CDR1 is GITISATS, CDR2 ISYDGTV, per germline (reference sequence).

Note on this clone: This clone may be a read error of a much larger clone one base away. The chain has TRGV9 and TRGJP. The J gene was not available in TCRdb and was assigned here by matching the DNA to germline segments. The CDR3 runs 15 residues. Germline CDR1 is GITISATS and CDR2 is ISYDGTV (reference sequence). CDR3: CALWEQELGKKSKVF. Here the CDR3 DNA reads TGTGCCTTGTGGGAGCAAGAGTTGGGCAAAAAAAGCAAGGTATTT.

Concerning this clone: At one end, the junction sequence differs from germline, possibly due to a read error. The chain combines TRGV9 with TRGJP. No J segment appears in TCRdb, so it was assigned here by matching the sequence to germline. Germline V lookup: CDR1 GITISATS, CDR2 ISYDGTV (reference sequence). The CDR3 sequence is 17 residues long. The CDR3 DNA reads TGTGCCTTGTGGGAGAAACTACAAGAGTGGGGCAAAAAAATCAAGGTATTT. The encoded protein is CALWEKLQEWGKKIKVF.